This T cell receptor beta chain was captured by sequencing in a study of spatial heterogeneity in lung cancer. About the research overall: Fewer alpha-chain than beta-chain sequences were consistently detected. Study-level results: Tumors with more nonsynonymous mutations had more expanded intratumoral alpha and beta TCRs.

On this clonotype itself: Its antigen is as yet unknown.

J was trimmed by 4 bases and V by 2 bases; bases with no gene match: 10. CDR1 is SGHTA, CDR2 FQGNSA, per germline. This CDR3 has 18 amino acids. The time point here: sample taken at primary tumor resection. Unsorted whole RNA samples from tumor, nontumor lung or frozen PBMC were sequenced. The study tagged each TCR cDNA molecule with a unique molecular identifier. From the 5' RACE reads, TCRdb called clonotypes with MiXCR, one entry per CDR3 protein. The sample consists of 7,000 to 8,000 distinct CDR3 sequences, roughly 7.5% of them appearing once. The receptor was isolated from a male donor with early-stage non-small cell lung cancer. The sequencing used lung tumor tissue, collected at surgery. J is TRBJ2-7 and V is TRBV7-2; TRBD2 agrees at 14 bases. Here the CDR3 reads CTSSLMTGLAGVGYEQYF. The CDR3 DNA is TGTACCAGCAGCTTAATGACGGGACTAGCGGGAGTGGGGTACGAGCAGTACTTC.